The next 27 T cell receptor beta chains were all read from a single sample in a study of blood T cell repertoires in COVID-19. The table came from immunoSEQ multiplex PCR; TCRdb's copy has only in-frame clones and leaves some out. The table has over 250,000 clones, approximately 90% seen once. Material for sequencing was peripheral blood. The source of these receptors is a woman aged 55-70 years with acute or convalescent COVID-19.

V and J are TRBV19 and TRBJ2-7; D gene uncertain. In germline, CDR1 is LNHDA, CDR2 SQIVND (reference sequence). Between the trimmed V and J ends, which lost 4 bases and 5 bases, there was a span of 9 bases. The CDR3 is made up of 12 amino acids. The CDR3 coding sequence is TGTGCCAGTAGTAATTCATCCCACGAGCAGTACTTC. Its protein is CASSNSSHEQYF.

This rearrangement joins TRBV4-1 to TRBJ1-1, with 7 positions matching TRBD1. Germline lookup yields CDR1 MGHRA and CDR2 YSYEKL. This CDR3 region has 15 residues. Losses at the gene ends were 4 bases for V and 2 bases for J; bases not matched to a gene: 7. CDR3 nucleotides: TGCGCCAGCAGCCGTACAGGGGTCGAAAACACTGAAGCTTTCTTT. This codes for CASSRTGVENTEAFF.

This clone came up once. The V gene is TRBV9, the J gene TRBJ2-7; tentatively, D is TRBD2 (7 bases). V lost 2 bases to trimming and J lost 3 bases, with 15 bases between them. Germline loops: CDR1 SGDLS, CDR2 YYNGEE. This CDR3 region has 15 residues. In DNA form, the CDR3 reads TGTGCCAGCAGCGTTCGTTCGGGGGGCGTCTACGAGCAGTACTTC. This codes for CASSVRSGGVYEQYF.

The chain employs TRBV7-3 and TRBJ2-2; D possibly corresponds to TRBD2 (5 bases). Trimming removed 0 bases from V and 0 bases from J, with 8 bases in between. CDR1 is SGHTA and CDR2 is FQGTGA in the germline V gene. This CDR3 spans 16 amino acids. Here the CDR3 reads CASSLTSGTNTGELFF. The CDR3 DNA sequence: TGTGCCAGCAGCTTAACGTCGGGGACGAACACCGGGGAGCTGTTTTTT.

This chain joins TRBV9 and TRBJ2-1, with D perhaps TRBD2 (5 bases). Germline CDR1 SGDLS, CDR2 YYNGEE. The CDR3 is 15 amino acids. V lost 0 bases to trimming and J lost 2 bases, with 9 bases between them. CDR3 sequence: CASSVAAVAYNEQFF. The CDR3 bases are TGTGCCAGCAGCGTAGCAGCGGTCGCCTACAATGAGCAGTTCTTC.

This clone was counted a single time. The CDR3 bases are TGTGCCAGCTCACCACCGGGGGGGGCCTATGGCTACACCTTC. Amino acid sequence: CASSPPGGAYGYTF. The J gene is TRBJ1-2, the V gene TRBV18; possible D gene TRBD1, 6 bases. The CDR3 runs 14 residues. Per germline, CDR1 KGHSH and CDR2 LQKENI. Trimming removed 0 bases at V and 4 bases at J, with 9 bases between.

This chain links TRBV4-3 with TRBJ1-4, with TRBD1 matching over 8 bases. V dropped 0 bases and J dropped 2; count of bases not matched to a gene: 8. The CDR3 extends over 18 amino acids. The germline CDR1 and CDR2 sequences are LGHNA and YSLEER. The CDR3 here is CASSQEWDWDRTNEKLFF. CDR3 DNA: TGCGCCAGCAGCCAAGAATGGGACTGGGACAGGACTAATGAAAAACTGTTTTTT.

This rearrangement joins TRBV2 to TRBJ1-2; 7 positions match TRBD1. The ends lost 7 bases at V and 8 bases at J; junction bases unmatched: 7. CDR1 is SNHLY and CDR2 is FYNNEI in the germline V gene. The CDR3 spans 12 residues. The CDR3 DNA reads TGTGCCAGCACCAGGGACAGAGTCGGCTACACCTTC. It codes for CASTRDRVGYTF. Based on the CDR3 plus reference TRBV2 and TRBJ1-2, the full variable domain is EPEVTQTPSHQVTQMGQEVILRCVPISNHLYFYWYRQILGQKVEFLVSFYNNEISEKSEIFDDQFSVERPDGSNFTLKIRSTKLEDSAMYFCASTRDRVGYTFGSGTRLTVV.

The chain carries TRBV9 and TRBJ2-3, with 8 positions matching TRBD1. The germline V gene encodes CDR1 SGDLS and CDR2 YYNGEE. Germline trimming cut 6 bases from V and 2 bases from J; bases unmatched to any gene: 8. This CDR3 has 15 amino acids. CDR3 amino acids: CASTVQGANTDTQYF. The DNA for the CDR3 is TGTGCCAGCACCGTCCAGGGGGCCAACACAGATACGCAGTATTTT. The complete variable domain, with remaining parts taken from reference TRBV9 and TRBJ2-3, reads DSGVTQTPKHLITATGQRVTLRCSPRSGDLSVYWYQQSLDQGLQFLIQYYNGEERAKGNILERFSAQQFPDLHSELNLSSLELGDSALYFCASTVQGANTDTQYFGPGTRLTVL.

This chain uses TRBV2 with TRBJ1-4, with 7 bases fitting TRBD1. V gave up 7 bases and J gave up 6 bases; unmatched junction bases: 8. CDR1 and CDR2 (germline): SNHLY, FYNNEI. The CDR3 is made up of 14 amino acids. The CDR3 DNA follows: TGTGCCAGCATCAGGGACAGTGGGGATGAAAAACTGTTTTTT. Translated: CASIRDSGDEKLFF.

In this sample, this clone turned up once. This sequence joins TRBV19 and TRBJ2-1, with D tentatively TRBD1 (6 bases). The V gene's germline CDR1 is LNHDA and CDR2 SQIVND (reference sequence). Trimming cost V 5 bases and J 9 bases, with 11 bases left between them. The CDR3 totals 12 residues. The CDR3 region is CASSPGHFEQFF. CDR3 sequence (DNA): TGTGCCAGTAGTCCGGGACACTTTGAGCAGTTCTTC.

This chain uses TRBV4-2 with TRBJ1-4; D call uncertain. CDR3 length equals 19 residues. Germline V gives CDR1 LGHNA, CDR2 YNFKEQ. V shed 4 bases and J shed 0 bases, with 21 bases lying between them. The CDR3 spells CASSPGRSSEASTNEKLFF. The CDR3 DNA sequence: TGTGCCAGCAGCCCGGGTCGATCGTCGGAAGCCTCAACTAATGAAAAACTGTTTTTT.

CDR3: CASSSQPGTGENYGYTF. The CDR3, as DNA: TGTGCCAGCAGTTCCCAACCCGGGACAGGAGAGAACTATGGCTACACCTTC. V gene TRBV28 combines with J gene TRBJ1-2; 8 bases are a match to TRBD1. Germline assignment: CDR1 MDHEN and CDR2 SYDVKM. The CDR3 length is 17 residues. After removal of 4 bases from V and 2 bases from J, the junction contained 12 bases not matched to a gene.

CDR3 in amino acids: CASSEFTAANYGYTF. CDR3 bases: TGTGCCAGCAGTGAATTCACAGCAGCTAACTATGGCTACACCTTC. The chain combines TRBV25-1 with TRBJ1-2, with no clear D. The germline V gene encodes CDR1 MGHDK and CDR2 SYGVNS. The V and J ends lost 1 base and 0 bases respectively, with 9 bases between them. CDR3 length equals 15 residues.

CDR3 region: CASSYSGQGPYEQYF. CDR3 sequence (DNA): TGTGCCAGCAGTTACTCAGGACAGGGACCTTACGAGCAGTACTTC. This chain uses TRBV6-5 with TRBJ2-7, with 8 positions matching TRBD1. CDR1 is MNHEY and CDR2 is SVGAGI in the germline V gene. The CDR3 length is 15 residues. The junction had 5 bases not matched to a gene; V was cut back by 0 bases and J by 4 bases.

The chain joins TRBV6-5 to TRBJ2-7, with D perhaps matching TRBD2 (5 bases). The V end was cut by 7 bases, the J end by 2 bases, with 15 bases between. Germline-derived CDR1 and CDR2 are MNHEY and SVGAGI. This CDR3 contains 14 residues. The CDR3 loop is CASNPIARTYEQYF. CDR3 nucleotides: TGTGCCAGCAACCCCATAGCGCGGACCTACGAGCAGTACTTC.

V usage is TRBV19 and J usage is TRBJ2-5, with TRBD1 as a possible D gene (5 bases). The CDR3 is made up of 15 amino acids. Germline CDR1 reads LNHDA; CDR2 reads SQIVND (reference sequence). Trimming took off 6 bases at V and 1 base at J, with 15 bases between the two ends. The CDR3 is CASRDIGKFQETQYF. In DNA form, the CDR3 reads TGTGCCAGTAGGGACATCGGTAAATTCCAAGAGACCCAGTACTTC.

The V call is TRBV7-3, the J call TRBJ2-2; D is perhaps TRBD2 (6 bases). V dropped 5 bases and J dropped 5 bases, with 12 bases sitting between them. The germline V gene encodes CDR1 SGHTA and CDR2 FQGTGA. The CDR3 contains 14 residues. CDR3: CASSPGVPTGELFF. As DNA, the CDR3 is TGTGCCAGCAGCCCGGGAGTGCCTACCGGGGAGCTGTTTTTT.

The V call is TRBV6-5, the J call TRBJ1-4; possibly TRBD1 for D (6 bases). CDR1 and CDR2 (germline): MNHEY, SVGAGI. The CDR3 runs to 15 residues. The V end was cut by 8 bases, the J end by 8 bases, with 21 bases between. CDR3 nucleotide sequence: TGTGCCAGCGGCGTAACAGGGCAGGGTACGGAAAAACTGTTTTTT. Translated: CASGVTGQGTEKLFF.

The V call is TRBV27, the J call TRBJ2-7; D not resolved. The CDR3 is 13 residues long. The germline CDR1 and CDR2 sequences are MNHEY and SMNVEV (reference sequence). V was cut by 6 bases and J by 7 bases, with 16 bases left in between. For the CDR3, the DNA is TGTGCCAGCAGCCCTTCCCACTTTGAGGAGCAGTACTTC. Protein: CASSPSHFEEQYF.

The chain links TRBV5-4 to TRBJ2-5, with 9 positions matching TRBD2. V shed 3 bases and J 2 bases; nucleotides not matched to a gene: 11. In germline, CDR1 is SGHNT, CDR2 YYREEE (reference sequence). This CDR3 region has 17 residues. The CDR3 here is CASSSAMARGGQETQYF. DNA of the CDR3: TGTGCCAGCAGCTCCGCGATGGCGCGGGGGGGACAAGAGACCCAGTACTTC.

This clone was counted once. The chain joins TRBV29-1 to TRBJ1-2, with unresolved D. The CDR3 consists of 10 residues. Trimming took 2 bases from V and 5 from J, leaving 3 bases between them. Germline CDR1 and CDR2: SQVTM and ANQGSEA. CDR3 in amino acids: CSVERYGYTF. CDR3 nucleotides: TGCAGCGTTGAACGGTATGGCTACACCTTC.

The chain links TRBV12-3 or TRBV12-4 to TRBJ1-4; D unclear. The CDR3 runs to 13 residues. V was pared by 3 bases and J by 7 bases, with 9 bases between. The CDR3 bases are TGTGCCAGCAGTTTGAGGGAGTTTGAAAAACTGTTTTTT. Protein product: CASSLREFEKLFF.

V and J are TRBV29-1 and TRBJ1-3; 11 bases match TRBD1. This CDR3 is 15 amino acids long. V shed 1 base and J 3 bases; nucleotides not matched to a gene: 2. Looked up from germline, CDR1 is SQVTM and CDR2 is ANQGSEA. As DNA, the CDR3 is TGCAGCGTTGAAGGGACAGGGGGCTTTGGAAACACCATATATTTT. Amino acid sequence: CSVEGTGGFGNTIYF.

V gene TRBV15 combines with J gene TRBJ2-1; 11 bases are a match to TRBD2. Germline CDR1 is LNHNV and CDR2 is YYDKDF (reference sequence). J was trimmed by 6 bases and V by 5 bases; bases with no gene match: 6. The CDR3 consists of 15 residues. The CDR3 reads CATSRTSGGRNEQFF. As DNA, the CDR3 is TGTGCCACCAGCCGAACTAGCGGGGGCCGCAATGAGCAGTTCTTC.

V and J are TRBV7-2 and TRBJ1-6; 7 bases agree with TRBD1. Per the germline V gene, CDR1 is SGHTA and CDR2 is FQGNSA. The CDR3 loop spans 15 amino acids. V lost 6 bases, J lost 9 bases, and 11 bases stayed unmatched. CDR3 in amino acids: CASSLKGAWSSPLHF. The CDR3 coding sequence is TGTGCCAGCAGTTTGAAGGGGGCGTGGAGTTCACCCCTCCACTTT.

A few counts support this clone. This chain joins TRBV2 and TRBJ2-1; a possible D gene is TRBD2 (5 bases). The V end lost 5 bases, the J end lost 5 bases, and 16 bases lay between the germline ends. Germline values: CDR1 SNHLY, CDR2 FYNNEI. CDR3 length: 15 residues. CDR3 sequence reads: CASSPVRGVHNEQFF. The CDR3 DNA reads TGTGCCAGCAGTCCCGTTCGGGGTGTTCACAATGAGCAGTTCTTC.